The T cell receptor beta chain described here comes from a study of T cell responses to AZD1222 COVID-19 vaccine. A few counts support this clone. What it recognizes is unknown. The repertoire was sequenced with immunoSEQ multiplex PCR; TCRdb's copy has only in-frame clones and lacks some. Here the sample spans 25,000 or so clones, about 92% being singletons. The trim removed 4 bases at V and 2 bases at J, leaving 2 bases unmatched. The CDR3 is 16 amino acids. The germline gives CDR1 SGHNT, CDR2 YYREEE (reference sequence). Study findings and constraints: Elevations in Spike-specific TCR breadth and depth followed administration of two AZD1222 doses. Just 5 to 7 AZD1222 recipients were seropositive at baseline. In the spike-specific TCR repertoire, nearly half reportedly target unmutated variant regions.

The V gene is TRBV5-4, the J gene TRBJ2-2; 13 bases align to TRBD2. The TCR originated in an adult who received the AZD1222 COVID-19 vaccine. Specimen: peripheral blood, collected 28 days after the second AZD1222 dose. CDR3 amino acids: CASSLGLAGNTGELFF. The CDR3 bases are TGTGCCAGCAGCCTGGGACTAGCGGGAAACACCGGGGAGCTGTTTTTT.